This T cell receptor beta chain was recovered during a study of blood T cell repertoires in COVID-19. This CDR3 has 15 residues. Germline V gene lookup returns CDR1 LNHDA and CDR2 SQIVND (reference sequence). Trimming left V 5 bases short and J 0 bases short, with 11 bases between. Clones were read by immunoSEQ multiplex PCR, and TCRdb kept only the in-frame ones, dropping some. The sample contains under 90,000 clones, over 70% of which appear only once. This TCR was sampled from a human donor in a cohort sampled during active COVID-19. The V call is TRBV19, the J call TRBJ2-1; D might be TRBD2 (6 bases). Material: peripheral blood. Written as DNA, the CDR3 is TGTGCCAGTAGTGTCAGCGGGCCCTCCTACAATGAGCAGTTCTTC. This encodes CASSVSGPSYNEQFF.